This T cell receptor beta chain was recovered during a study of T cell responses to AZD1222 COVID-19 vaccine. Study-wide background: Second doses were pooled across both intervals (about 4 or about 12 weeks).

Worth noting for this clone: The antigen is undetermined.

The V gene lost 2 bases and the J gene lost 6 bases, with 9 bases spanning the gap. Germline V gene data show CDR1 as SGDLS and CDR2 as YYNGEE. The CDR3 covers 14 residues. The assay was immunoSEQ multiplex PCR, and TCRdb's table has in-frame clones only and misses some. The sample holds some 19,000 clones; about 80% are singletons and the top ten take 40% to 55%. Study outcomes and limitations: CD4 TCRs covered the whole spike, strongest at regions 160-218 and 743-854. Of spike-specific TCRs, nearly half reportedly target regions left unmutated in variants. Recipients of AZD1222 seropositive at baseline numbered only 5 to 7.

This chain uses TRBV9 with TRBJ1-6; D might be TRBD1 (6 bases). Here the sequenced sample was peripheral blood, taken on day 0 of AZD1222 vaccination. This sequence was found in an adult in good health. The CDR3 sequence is CASSVGTFNSPLHF. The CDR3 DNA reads TGTGCCAGCAGCGTCGGGACATTTAATTCACCCCTCCACTTT.